Sequencing of this TCR beta chain was carried out in a study of post-analysis software for immune sequencing data. Study-level findings and limits: Patients had higher frequencies than controls of four to six TRBV segments, including TRBV5-6, TRBV5-1 and TRBV20-1.

J gave up 0 bases and V 3 bases, and 4 bases lay outside the gene matches. Germline CDR1 is SGHRS and CDR2 is YFSETQ. CDR3 length: 15 amino acids. Unique molecular identifiers had been added to the TCR beta cDNA libraries. A single record per CDR3 protein comes from TCRdb applying MiXCR to the PCR reads. The sample consists of about 770,000 distinct CDR3 sequences, approximately 44% of them appearing once. In this sample, this clonotype turned up a few times. Antigen unknown. The sequence came from a girl aged 10-17 years with multiple sclerosis. This chain uses TRBV5-1 with TRBJ2-3; 7 bases fit TRBD2. The sequenced material came from blood. CDR3 sequence: CASSWLADSTDTQYF. For the CDR3, the DNA is TGCGCCAGCAGCTGGCTAGCGGATAGCACAGATACGCAGTATTTT.